This T cell receptor beta chain was retrieved from a study of OX40 agonist ivuxolimab in advanced cancers. Study background: The dose-escalation cohort had hepatocellular carcinoma, melanoma, renal cell or head and neck cancer.

Regarding this clone: Its cognate antigen is unknown.

Germline CDR1 reads LNHDA; CDR2 reads SQIVND (reference sequence). Trimming shortened V by 0 bases and J by 3 bases, and 20 bases separated the two germline ends. The CDR3 extends over 18 amino acids. Findings and limits, study-wide: Patients with a partial response at 0.1-3.0 mg/kg had among the lowest clonal expansion.

Produced via immunoSEQ multiplex PCR; TCRdb's table is partial and in-frame only. The sample includes about 7,700 clones, more than 80% of them seen just once. This sequence joins TRBV19 and TRBJ1-1; D unresolved. The source was CD4+ or CD8+ T cells sorted from blood, collected in a trial of the OX40 agonist ivuxolimab. This TCR was recovered from an adult with an advanced solid tumor such as melanoma, head and neck, liver or kidney cancer. CDR3 sequence: CASSIDPFRLREDTEAFF. In DNA form, the CDR3 reads TGTGCCAGTAGTATAGACCCCTTTCGTTTAAGGGAGGACACTGAAGCTTTCTTT.